Listed here are 30 T cell receptor beta chains from one sample, sequenced in a study of T cell responses to AZD1222 COVID-19 vaccine. Clones were read by immunoSEQ multiplex PCR, and TCRdb kept only the in-frame ones, dropping some. The sample has about 150,000 clones; 90% to 95% are singletons. The sample was peripheral blood, taken on day 0 of AZD1222 vaccination. The receptor source for this set is an adult in good health.

The V and J genes are TRBV5-1 and TRBJ1-2; weak D call: TRBD1 (5 bases). V dropped 0 bases and J dropped 4 bases, with 10 bases sitting between them. Germline V lookup: CDR1 SGHRS, CDR2 YFSETQ. The CDR3 loop spans 14 amino acids. This CDR3 is CASSLAGAGYGYTF. DNA of the CDR3: TGCGCCAGCAGCTTGGCTGGGGCCGGCTATGGCTACACCTTC.

V usage is TRBV29-1 and J usage is TRBJ1-5; tentative D call: TRBD1 (5 bases). The V end was cut by 6 bases, the J end by 9 bases, with 15 bases between. This CDR3 has 12 residues. Per the germline V gene, CDR1 is SQVTM and CDR2 is ANQGSEA. CDR3 bases: TGCAGCGTGGGGGAAGGTCAGGGGCCCCAGCATTTT. It encodes CSVGEGQGPQHF.

The genes are TRBV7-2 and TRBJ2-2; D is unclear. The CDR3 consists of 13 residues. Germline V lookup: CDR1 SGHTA, CDR2 FQGNSA. With 3 bases removed from V and 6 bases from J, the gap between germline ends came to 8 bases. The CDR3 DNA reads as TGTGCCAGCAGCTTCCGGTTACCCGGGGAGCTGTTTTTT. This encodes CASSFRLPGELFF. Looking up the rest from reference TRBV7-2 and TRBJ2-2 gives the full variable domain: GAGVSQSPSNKVTEKGKDVELRCDPISGHTALYWYRQSLGQGLEFLIYFQGNSAPDKSGLPSDRFSAERTGGSVSTLTIQRTQQEDSAVYLCASSFRLPGELFFGEGSRLTVL.

The chain uses TRBV2 and TRBJ2-7; perhaps D is TRBD1 or TRBD2 (5 bases each). The CDR3 runs to 12 residues. Trimming pared 10 bases from V and 4 bases from J, leaving 14 bases between. The V gene's germline CDR1 is SNHLY and CDR2 FYNNEI. CDR3 sequence (DNA): TGTGCCACGACACCTTGGGGGTACGAGCAGTACTTC. It codes for CATTPWGYEQYF.

V usage is TRBV13 and J usage is TRBJ1-2; TRBD1 matches 7 bases. V trimming: 3 bases; J trimming: 0 bases; junction bases outside the gene matches: 4. The germline V gene has CDR1 PRHDT and CDR2 FYEKMQ (reference sequence). The CDR3 runs to 15 residues. In nucleotides, the CDR3 is TGTGCCAGCAGCTTCCTCGGACAGGCTAACTATGGCTACACCTTC. Translation: CASSFLGQANYGYTF.

The chain employs TRBV29-1 and TRBJ2-5; D not resolved. CDR3 size: 13 residues. The germline CDR1 and CDR2 sequences are SQVTM and ANQGSEA. V lost 4 bases and J lost 5, with 14 bases in between. As DNA, the CDR3 is TGCAGCGTTGGGATTGGGGTTATGGAGACCCAGTACTTC. As protein: CSVGIGVMETQYF.

This sequence joins TRBV13 and TRBJ2-5; 15 bases align to TRBD2. This CDR3 is 16 amino acids long. Germline assignment: CDR1 PRHDT and CDR2 FYEKMQ (reference sequence). Trimming at V came to 5 bases and at J to 5 bases, leaving 6 bases not matched to a gene. CDR3 sequence: CASSPRTSGRAETQYF. The CDR3 DNA follows: TGTGCCAGCAGCCCGAGGACTAGCGGGAGGGCGGAGACCCAGTACTTC.

This clone turned up a few times. The gene calls are TRBV10-2 and TRBJ1-4; a possible D gene is TRBD1 (6 bases). CDR1 and CDR2 from the germline V gene are WSHSY and SAAADI. V was shortened by 6 bases and J by 5 bases, with 16 bases between the two germline ends. The CDR3 runs to 15 residues. The DNA for the CDR3 is TGCGCCAGCAGCCAAAGGGGGGCCCTGAATGAAAAACTGTTTTTT. This sequence encodes CASSQRGALNEKLFF.

V gene TRBV6-5 combines with J gene TRBJ1-6; TRBD1 is a possible D gene (5 bases). Germline CDR1 and CDR2: MNHEY and SVGAGI. Trimming removed 3 bases from V and 11 bases from J, with 11 bases in between. The CDR3 is 13 residues long. In DNA, the CDR3 is TGTGCCAGCAGTTATGTTACAGGAGCACCCCTCCACTTT. This encodes CASSYVTGAPLHF.

The V and J genes are TRBV12-5 and TRBJ2-1; 11 bases fit TRBD2. The ends lost 4 bases at V and 6 bases at J; junction bases unmatched: 8. CDR1 and CDR2 from the germline V gene are LGHNT and FRNRAP. The CDR3 extends over 16 amino acids. This CDR3 is CASGSDGTSGLNEQFF. The CDR3 bases are TGTGCTAGTGGTTCGGATGGGACTAGCGGCCTCAATGAGCAGTTCTTC.

Turning to this clone: The sample holds other DNA sequences that translate to the same CDR3. The chain couples TRBV5-1 to TRBJ1-1; no clear D gene. Germline values: CDR1 SGHRS, CDR2 YFSETQ. The CDR3 runs 13 residues. Trimming removed 0 bases at V and 0 bases at J, with 3 bases between. The CDR3 DNA reads as TGCGCCAGCAGCTTGGGCATGAACACTGAAGCTTTCTTT. Translating gives CASSLGMNTEAFF.

V usage is TRBV7-8 and J usage is TRBJ2-2, with 7 nucleotides matching TRBD2. V dropped 8 bases and J dropped 5; count of bases not matched to a gene: 11. The CDR3 is made up of 15 amino acids. Germline V gives CDR1 SGHVS, CDR2 FQNEAQ. This CDR3 reads CASPPAREITGELFF. DNA of the CDR3: TGTGCCAGCCCCCCGGCGCGGGAGATAACCGGGGAGCTGTTTTTT.

This clone was recorded once. This sequence joins TRBV7-9 and TRBJ1-2; D is unclear. CDR1 SEHNR and CDR2 FQNEAQ come from the germline V gene (reference sequence). The CDR3 spans 14 residues. Trimming cost V 2 bases and J 5 bases, with 12 bases left between them. CDR3 DNA: TGTGCCAGCAGCTTAACCGGGGTTAGTTATGGCTACACCTTC. Translation gives CASSLTGVSYGYTF.

The rearrangement uses TRBV30 and TRBJ2-3; TRBD2 matches 9 bases. Trimming removed 5 bases from V and 2 bases from J; junction bases left unmatched: 5. This CDR3 contains 14 residues. In germline, CDR1 is GTSNPN, CDR2 SVGIG (reference sequence). CDR3 in amino acids: CAWGLAGITDTQYF. The CDR3 bases are TGTGCCTGGGGGCTAGCGGGAATCACAGATACGCAGTATTTT.

This chain connects TRBV6-1 to TRBJ1-4; no reliable D call. Germline V gene lookup returns CDR1 MNHNS and CDR2 SASEGT. The CDR3 has 16 residues. Trimming took off 4 bases at V and 0 bases at J, with 12 bases between the two ends. The CDR3 DNA reads TGTGCCAGCAGTGGTCCGGTGTTGGCAACTAATGAAAAACTGTTTTTT. It specifies CASSGPVLATNEKLFF.

The CDR3 DNA reads as TGTGCCAGCAGCCCCATAGCGAGAAGCACAGATACGCAGTATTTT. This gives the protein CASSPIARSTDTQYF. The chain joins TRBV7-2 to TRBJ2-3; tentatively, D is TRBD2 (5 bases). Per germline, CDR1 SGHTA and CDR2 FQGNSA. The CDR3 is made up of 15 amino acids. Trimming removed 5 bases at V and 0 bases at J, with 12 bases between.

The J gene is TRBJ2-5, the V gene TRBV14, with D maybe TRBD2 (5 bases). V lost 4 bases, J lost 4 bases, and 19 bases lay in between. The CDR3 runs to 16 residues. CDR1 is SGHDN, CDR2 FVKESK, per germline. CDR3 DNA sequence: TGTGCCAGCAGCCCATTAGGGCCCAGAGGAGGAGAGACCCAGTACTTC. This codes for CASSPLGPRGGETQYF.

Regarding this clone: Other nucleotide sequences in the sample specify the same CDR3. The J gene is TRBJ1-1, the V gene TRBV7-2; D is unclear. CDR1 and CDR2 (germline): SGHTA, FQGNSA. The CDR3 loop spans 13 amino acids. V gave up 2 bases and J gave up 1 base, with 5 bases separating them. The DNA of the CDR3 is TGTGCCAGCAGCTTACCCCGGAACACTGAAGCTTTCTTT. Encoded protein: CASSLPRNTEAFF.

J is TRBJ1-5 and V is TRBV19; D is unresolved. The V gene lost 1 base and the J gene lost 2 bases, with 12 bases spanning the gap. CDR1 LNHDA and CDR2 SQIVND come from the germline V gene (reference sequence). The CDR3 is 16 amino acids. CDR3 region: CASSIGRGGGNQPQHF. In nucleotides, the CDR3 is TGTGCCAGTAGTATAGGACGGGGAGGCGGCAATCAGCCCCAGCATTTT.

The chain combines TRBV14 with TRBJ2-1; D assignment may be TRBD1 or TRBD2 (5 bases each). The ends were cut back, 4 bases at V and 9 bases at J, with 16 bases in the middle. The CDR3 extends over 14 amino acids. Germline-derived CDR1 and CDR2 are SGHDN and FVKESK. CDR3 sequence: CASSPAGRGFEQFF. The CDR3 bases are TGTGCCAGCAGCCCCGCGGGCCGGGGCTTTGAGCAGTTCTTC.

The V gene is TRBV19, the J gene TRBJ1-5; D is unresolved. Between the trimmed V and J ends, which lost 2 bases and 2 bases, there was a span of 16 bases. This CDR3 has 17 amino acids. Germline loops: CDR1 LNHDA, CDR2 SQIVND (reference sequence). CDR3 sequence (DNA): TGTGCCAGTAGTATAATTGCGGGTTCAGGCGGCAATCAGCCCCAGCATTTT. Translated: CASSIIAGSGGNQPQHF.

The chain joins TRBV27 to TRBJ1-5; D ambiguous. The CDR3 is 18 amino acids. Germline values: CDR1 MNHEY, CDR2 SMNVEV (reference sequence). With 1 base removed from V and 3 bases from J, the gap between germline ends came to 19 bases. Here the CDR3 reads CASSLFASAAGVNQPQHF. CDR3 bases: TGTGCCAGCAGTTTATTCGCGTCGGCCGCCGGGGTCAATCAGCCCCAGCATTTT.

The CDR3: CSVEGTGNEKLFF. As DNA, the CDR3 is TGCAGTGTGGAGGGGACGGGGAATGAAAAACTGTTTTTT. The chain joins TRBV29-1 to TRBJ1-4; D may be TRBD1 (5 bases). The CDR3 is 13 amino acids. In germline, CDR1 is SQVTM, CDR2 ANQGSEA. Combining the CDR3 with reference TRBV29-1 and TRBJ1-4 gives the whole variable domain SAVISQKPSRDICQRGTSLTIQCQVDSQVTMMFWYRQQPGQSLTLIATANQGSEATYESGFVIDKFPISRPNLTFSTLTVSNMSPEDSSIYLCSVEGTGNEKLFFGSGTQLSVL.

This sequence joins TRBV28 and TRBJ1-1; D is undetermined. V was cut by 2 bases and J by 6 bases, with 10 bases left in between. The germline V gene encodes CDR1 MDHEN and CDR2 SYDVKM. The length of the CDR3 is 13 residues. CDR3 nucleotide sequence: TGTGCCAGCAGTTTACTCACAGCAGCTGAAGCTTTCTTT. It yields the protein CASSLLTAAEAFF.

J is TRBJ1-1 and V is TRBV9; possible D gene TRBD1, 6 bases. The V end lost 4 bases, the J end lost 0 bases, and 16 bases lay between the germline ends. The germline V gene has CDR1 SGDLS and CDR2 YYNGEE. CDR3 length equals 16 residues. The CDR3 loop is CASSPRWGPMNTEAFF. The CDR3 DNA follows: TGTGCCAGCAGCCCCCGGTGGGGGCCTATGAACACTGAAGCTTTCTTT.

This sequence joins TRBV6-5 and TRBJ2-2; no definite D call. The CDR3 runs 11 residues. Germline-derived CDR1 and CDR2 are MNHEY and SVGAGI. Trimming took 5 bases from V and 4 from J, leaving 2 bases between them. This CDR3 reads CASSPTGELFF. CDR3 DNA: TGTGCCAGCAGTCCCACCGGGGAGCTGTTTTTT.

The chain uses TRBV19 and TRBJ2-7; D tentatively reads TRBD1 or TRBD2 (5 bases each). The CDR3 covers 13 residues. CDR1 and CDR2 (germline): LNHDA, SQIVND (reference sequence). With 10 bases removed from V and 2 bases from J, the gap between germline ends came to 15 bases. The CDR3 DNA reads TGTGCCACCCTCCGGGACGGGACCTACGAGCAGTACTTC. It encodes CATLRDGTYEQYF. Looking up the rest from reference TRBV19 and TRBJ2-7 gives the full variable domain: DGGITQSPKYLFRKEGQNVTLSCEQNLNHDAMYWYRQDPGQGLRLIYYSQIVNDFQKGDIAEGYSVSREKKESFPLTVTSAQKNPTAFYLCATLRDGTYEQYFGPGTRLTVT.

The rearrangement uses TRBV15 and TRBJ1-3; 7 bases map to TRBD1. The CDR3 runs to 18 residues. Trimming cost V 4 bases and J 0 bases; bases outside gene matches: 12. Germline CDR1 LNHNV, CDR2 YYDKDF (reference sequence). The CDR3 loop reads CATSKTADRLGSGNTIYF. CDR3 DNA: TGTGCCACCAGCAAAACGGCGGACAGGTTGGGCTCTGGAAACACCATATATTTT.

The chain combines TRBV27 with TRBJ1-5, with a possible D match to TRBD1 (5 bases). The CDR3 contains 12 residues. Germline CDR1 MNHEY, CDR2 SMNVEV (reference sequence). Trimming left V 2 bases short and J 9 bases short, with 8 bases between. The CDR3 spells CASSLGGSPQHF. CDR3 coding DNA: TGTGCCAGCAGTTTAGGGGGATCGCCCCAGCATTTT.

The chain recombines TRBV11-2 with TRBJ1-1, with TRBD1 as a possible D gene (6 bases). The germline CDR1 and CDR2 sequences are SGHAT and FQNNGV. V lost 6 bases, J lost 1 base, and 9 bases lay in between. The CDR3 extends over 13 amino acids. CDR3 DNA: TGTGCCAGCAGTAGGGGACAGAACACTGAAGCTTTCTTT. Amino acids: CASSRGQNTEAFF.